This T cell receptor beta chain is drawn from a study of blood T cell repertoires in COVID-19. About the research overall: Researchers got acute and convalescent COVID-19 samples from the United States, Italy and Spain. The analysed material was cDNA or gDNA that came from T cells, B-cell-depleted T cells, or PBMCs.

The J segment lost 2 bases and the V segment lost 6 bases, leaving 3 bases of the junction unmatched. CDR1 MNHNY and CDR2 SVGAGI come from the germline V gene (reference sequence). The CDR3 length is 14 residues. Only in-frame clones appear in the TCRdb table, and some are missing; sequencing was by immunoSEQ multiplex PCR. The data contain around 40,000 clones, around nine tenths of them singletons. The gene calls are TRBV6-6 and TRBJ1-3; 8 bases map to TRBD1. The sequence was collected from a man in his forties with COVID-19, enrolled during active disease. Sequenced material: peripheral blood. The CDR3 DNA reads as TGTGCCAGCAGCCAGACAGGGGCTGGAAACACCATATATTTT. This sequence encodes CASSQTGAGNTIYF.